The rows below give T cell receptor beta chains drawn from one sample of a study of radiation and T cells in renal cell carcinoma. Profiling relied on immunoSEQ multiplex PCR, and the TCRdb table lists in-frame clones only, not all of them. The sample comprises about 78,000 clones, about 89% of which are singletons, and 5.5% to 7% rests with the top ten. The specimen was blood, collected from a patient whose treatment included radiotherapy and nephrectomy. The source of these receptors is a woman aged 70-85 years with renal cell carcinoma. The CDR3 runs from the conserved cysteine through the conserved F or W. Each record gives: J gene, V gene, D gene, clone size, CDR3 DNA, CDR3 protein. D genes are given only for firm matches. Clone sizes are given selectively: once, few, many, or a class where the clone is expanded.

TRBJ1-1	TRBV6-5	NA	NA	TGTGCCAGCAGTTACTCGTATGCGGGACAAAACACTGAAGCTTTCTTT	CASSYSYAGQNTEAFF
TRBJ1-3	TRBV9	TRBD1	NA	TGTGCCAGCAGCTCACAGGGGTATGGGTCTGGAAACACCATATATTTT	CASSSQGYGSGNTIYF
TRBJ2-3	TRBV7-2	NA	NA	TGTGCCAGCAGCTTCCCAAGGGGGGCAGGTAGCACAGATACGCAGTATTTT	CASSFPRGAGSTDTQYF
TRBJ1-5	TRBV28	NA	NA	TGTGCCAGCAGTTTATTCCGAGCAGATCAGCCCCAGCATTTT	CASSLFRADQPQHF
TRBJ2-6	TRBV7-3	NA	once	TGTGCCAGCAGCGCGGATCCTGGGGCCAACGTCCTGACTTTC	CASSADPGANVLTF
TRBJ2-1	TRBV29-1	NA	NA	TGCAGCGTGGCCGGGAGGCAGGGGGGTGAGCAGTTCTTC	CSVAGRQGGEQFF
TRBJ1-6	TRBV19	TRBD1	NA	TGTGCCAGTAGTCCCCGGACAGGGAGGGATAATTCACCCCTCCACTTT	CASSPRTGRDNSPLHF
TRBJ1-2	TRBV27	TRBD1	NA	TGTGCCAGCAGTTTATTCCGGGACAGGGTACGGGACTATGGCTACACCTTC	CASSLFRDRVRDYGYTF
TRBJ1-1	TRBV11-2	TRBD1	NA	TGTGCCAGCAGCTTTTCGACGGACAGGGGGCACACTGAAGCTTTCTTT	CASSFSTDRGHTEAFF
TRBJ2-2	TRBV28	NA	NA	TGTGCCAGCAGTTTACAGGGGATTGGGGGCACCGGGGAGCTGTTTTTT	CASSLQGIGGTGELFF
TRBJ1-2	TRBV6-6	NA	NA	TGTGCCAGCAGTCGCCAGGGGAAACTGGGGGGCTACACCTTC	CASSRQGKLGGYTF